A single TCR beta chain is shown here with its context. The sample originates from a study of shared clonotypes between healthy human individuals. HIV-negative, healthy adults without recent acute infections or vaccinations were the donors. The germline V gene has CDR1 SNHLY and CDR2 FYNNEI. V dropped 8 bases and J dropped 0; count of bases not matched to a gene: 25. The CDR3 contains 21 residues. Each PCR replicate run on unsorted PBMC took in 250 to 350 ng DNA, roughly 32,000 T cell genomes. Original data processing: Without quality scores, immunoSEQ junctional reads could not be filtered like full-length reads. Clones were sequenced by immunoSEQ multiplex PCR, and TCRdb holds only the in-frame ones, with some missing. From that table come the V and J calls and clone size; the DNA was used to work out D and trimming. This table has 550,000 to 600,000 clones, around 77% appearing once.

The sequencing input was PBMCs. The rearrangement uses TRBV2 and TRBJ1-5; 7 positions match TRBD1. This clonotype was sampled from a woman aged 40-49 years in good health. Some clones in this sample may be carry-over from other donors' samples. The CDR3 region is CASSMGQFGRTRLNSNQPQHF. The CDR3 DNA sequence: TGTGCCAGCTCCATGGGACAGTTCGGGAGAACCCGTTTAAATAGCAATCAGCCCCAGCATTTT.